This T cell receptor (beta chain) was sequenced during a study of CD8 T cells in ankylosing spondylitis (TCRdb year 2017). Looking at the study overall: T cell receptor beta repertoires were profiled in healthy donors and ankylosing spondylitis patients so that disease-linked TCR variants could be found. The full study cohort comprised 25 ankylosing spondylitis patients and 85 to 120 healthy donors. Peripheral blood was sampled, and synovial fluid was also collected from ankylosing spondylitis patients.

Sequencing relied on an Illumina HiSeq 2500. TCR beta libraries were prepared by quantitative 5'-RACE with molecular barcodes. In the authors' own workflow: A new computational method, built on a probabilistic model of VDJ rearrangement, was used to identify disease-linked TCR variants. In TCRdb, the public reads were trimmed at Q25 with fastp and aligned with MiXCR, with productive beta chains retained. All rows with the same CDR3 protein become a single entry with the most common DNA and genes. The V and J calls and clone size come from TCRdb's table, not from the authors' own analysis. This sample gives some 130,000 distinct CDR3 sequences in total; about 7% of them show up just once. The ten top clones hold around 12% of the sample. This clonotype has ten or more counts. This receptor's antigen is unknown. Base qualities are not provided; no much larger clone lies one nucleotide away. From the cysteine up to the phenylalanine, the CDR3 has a length of 14 residues. Here the CDR3 DNA is all that survives: 42 bases in frame from base 1. For this chain, trimming is 3 bases at the V end and 5 bases at the J end, and the number of junction bases without a gene match is 5. The germline V gene gives CDR1 as MGHRA and CDR2 as YSYEKL.

The research as a whole found: Blood from ankylosing spondylitis patients appeared to be characterized by a TCR beta motif made up of under ten highly homologous amino acid variants. The disease-linked clones were reported to be significantly enriched in matched synovial fluid samples from ankylosing spondylitis patients. Some motif variants had previously been reported in the synovial fluid and blood of reactive arthritis patients, which suggests shared mechanisms of disease initiation. In peripheral blood, the disease-linked clones were found at relatively low frequencies and had a CD8+ phenotype.

Recombination linked TRBV4-1 to TRBJ1-2, and 8 junctional nucleotides match TRBD1. What was sequenced was blood, either unsorted or a sorted T cell fraction (not recorded which). The source of this sequence is a female donor with ankylosing spondylitis or in good health (not recorded which). The DNA reads TGCGCCAGCAGCCACGGACAGGGAGGTTATGGCTACACCTTC. This is translated as CASSHGQGGYGYTF.